This TCR beta chain was captured in a study of blood T cells in healthy people across ages. A second PCR, run for roughly 6 to 11 cycles, used a sample-barcoded 5' primer plus a J-beta primer mix. With 12 random nucleotides, a template-switch adaptor tagged each individual cDNA molecule. CDR3-containing paired-end reads numbering at least 2.5 million came from each sample. TCRdb reprocessed the 5' RACE reads with MiXCR, giving one entry per CDR3 protein. The repertoire includes 1.5 million to 2 million distinct CDR3 sequences, around 40% of them detected once, and approximately 22% sits in the top ten. Each donor had approximately 10 milliliters of peripheral blood drawn. The germline V gene encodes CDR1 MDHEN and CDR2 SYDVKM. CDR3 length equals 14 residues. As to this clonotype: Sequence at one end of the junction differs from germline and may be a read error.

This receptor was obtained from a human donor in good health. The gene calls are TRBV28 and TRBJ1-2, with 12 bases identical to TRBD1. The sample consisted of blood. The CDR3 DNA follows: TGTGCCTGCAGTTCCGGGACAGGGGGCTTAGGCTACACCTTC. It yields the protein CACSSGTGGLGYTF.